This T cell receptor beta chain was identified in a study of cytomegalovirus exposure and HLA in healthy donors. As for the study in general: The approximately 110 validation repertoires used the same platform as the roughly 670 first-cohort repertoires, a later analysis reported. Study-wide results and limits: Cytomegalovirus association was listed for around 170 TCR beta chains.

V was cut by 3 bases and J by 4 bases, with 9 bases left in between. Per germline, CDR1 SGHDN and CDR2 FVKESK. This CDR3 is built from 13 residues. The assay was immunoSEQ multiplex PCR, and TCRdb's table has in-frame clones only and misses some. This table holds 200,000 or so clones, 65% to 90% found once. The donors were in the roughly 120-subject validation cohort; that cohort was separate from the approximately 670-subject first cohort. On this clone itself: What it recognizes is unknown.

This chain joins TRBV14 and TRBJ1-2; no reliable D call. The sequencing sample was made of PBMCs. The source is a woman in her 30s in good health and CMV-seropositive. CDR3: CASSQAGAYGYTF. The CDR3 region has the DNA TGTGCCAGCAGCCAGGCGGGTGCCTATGGCTACACCTTC.